The clone carrying this T cell receptor (beta chain) was recorded many times. Its antigen is unknown. The data belong to a study of breast tumors, draining lymph nodes, adjacent tissues. The study, taken as a whole, reports: Tumor T cell lymph node origin was a supported hypothesis, not proven.

Germline V lookup: CDR1 LNHDA, CDR2 SQIVND (reference sequence). This CDR3 is built from 15 residues. The V gene end was trimmed by 6 bases and the J gene end by 6 bases; junction bases not matched to a gene: 9. Breast cancer patients provided tissue from their axillary draining lymph nodes. One entry per CDR3 protein, called by TCRdb with MiXCR from the multiplex PCR reads. The data contain about 80,000 distinct CDR3 sequences, approximately 19% of them seen just once; the ten biggest clones take up around 2.5%. This sequence joins TRBV19 and TRBJ2-1, with 9 nucleotides matching TRBD2. Sequencing input: axillary lymph node tissue. The receptor's source is a female donor with breast cancer. Some clones in this sample may be carry-over from other donors' samples. The CDR3 nucleotides read TGTGCCAGTAGCCCGGCGGCGGGAGGGTCCAATGAGCAGTTCTTC. Encoded protein: CASSPAAGGSNEQFF.